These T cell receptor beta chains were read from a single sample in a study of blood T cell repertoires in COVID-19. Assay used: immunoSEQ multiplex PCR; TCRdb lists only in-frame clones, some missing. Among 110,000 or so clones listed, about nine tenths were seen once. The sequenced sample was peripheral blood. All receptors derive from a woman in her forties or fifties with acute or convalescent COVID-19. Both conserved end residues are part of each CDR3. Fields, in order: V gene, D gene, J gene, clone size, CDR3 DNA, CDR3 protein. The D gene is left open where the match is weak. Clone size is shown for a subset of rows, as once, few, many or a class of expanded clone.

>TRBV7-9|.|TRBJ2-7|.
TGTGCCAGCAGCCATCCCGACAGGACAAGCTCCTACGAGCAGTACTTC
CASSHPDRTSSYEQYF
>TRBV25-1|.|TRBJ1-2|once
TGTGCCAGCACCATGACAAGACCTAACTATGGCTACACCTTC
CASTMTRPNYGYTF
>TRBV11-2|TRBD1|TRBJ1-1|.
TGTGCCAGCAGCGCGAACAGGGGGCGTCGGACTGAAGCTTTCTTT
CASSANRGRRTEAFF
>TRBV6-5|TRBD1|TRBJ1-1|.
TGTGCCAGCAGACCCGGGACAGGGTTGAACACTGAAGCTTTCTTT
CASRPGTGLNTEAFF
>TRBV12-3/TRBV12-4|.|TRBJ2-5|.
TGTGCCAGCAGTTTAGAGAGCCAAGAGACCCAGTACTTC
CASSLESQETQYF
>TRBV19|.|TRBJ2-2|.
TGTGCCAGTAGTATCAGGTTTTCGAACACCGGGGAGCTGTTTTTT
CASSIRFSNTGELFF
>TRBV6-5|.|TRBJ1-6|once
TGTGCCAGCAGTTACTCGAATAGGCAGGGAACCTCACCCCTCCACTTT
CASSYSNRQGTSPLHF
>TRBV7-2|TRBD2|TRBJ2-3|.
TGTGCCAGCAGTTCGGGGGGGCGGTGGGATACGCAGTATTTT
CASSSGGRWDTQYF
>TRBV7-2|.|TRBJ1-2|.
TGTGCCAGCAGCTTCACCCGGGATGGCGGCTACACCTTC
CASSFTRDGGYTF
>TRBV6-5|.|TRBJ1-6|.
TGTGCCAGCAGCCCGCAGCAGGGGACACCCCTCCACTTT
CASSPQQGTPLHF
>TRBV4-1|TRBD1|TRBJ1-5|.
TGCGCCAGCAGCCCAGGACAGGGGTTTCGACAGCCCCAGCATTTT
CASSPGQGFRQPQHF
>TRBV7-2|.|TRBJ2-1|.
TGTGCCAGCAGCTTAGCGGGCAGTGGTCACAATGAGCAGTTCTTC
CASSLAGSGHNEQFF
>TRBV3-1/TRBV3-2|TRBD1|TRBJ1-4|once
TGTGCCAGCGGACAGGGTATGGGGACTAATGAAAAACTGTTTTTT
CASGQGMGTNEKLFF
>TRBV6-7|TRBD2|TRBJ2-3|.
TGTGCCAGCAGTCACCGGACTAGCGGGAGTCAGGGTACGCAGTATTTT
CASSHRTSGSQGTQYF
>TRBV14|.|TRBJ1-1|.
TGTGCCAGCAGCCCCTTTAGGGGGATGAACACTGAAGCTTTCTTT
CASSPFRGMNTEAFF
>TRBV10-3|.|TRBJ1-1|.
TGTGCCATCAGAGGGGGTTTAGGGATGAACACTGAAGCTTTCTTT
CAIRGGLGMNTEAFF
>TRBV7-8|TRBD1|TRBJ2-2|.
TGTGCCAGCAGCTTAGCGCGTAGGGGGCAAGGGGAGCTGTTTTTT
CASSLARRGQGELFF
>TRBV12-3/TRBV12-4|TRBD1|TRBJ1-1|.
TGTGCCAGCAGAAACAGGGGGAACACTGAAGCTTTCTTT
CASRNRGNTEAFF
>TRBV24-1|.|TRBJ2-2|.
TGTGCCACCAGTGATTTGTCGGTTGAGGAGAGCACCGGGGAGCTGTTTTTT
CATSDLSVEESTGELFF
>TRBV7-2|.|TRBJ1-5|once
TGTGCCAGCAGCTTATGGGGGCGGGGGGATCAGCCCCAGCATTTT
CASSLWGRGDQPQHF
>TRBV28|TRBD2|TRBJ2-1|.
TGTGTGAGTGGACTAGCGGGAGAAGAGCAGTTCTTC
CVSGLAGEEQFF
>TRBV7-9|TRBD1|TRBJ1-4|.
TGTGCCAGCAGCTTCGACAGGGTCGGGGAAAAACTGTTTTTT
CASSFDRVGEKLFF
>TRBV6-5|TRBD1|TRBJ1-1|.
TGTGCCAGCAGTCCACAGGGGGCTGAAGCTTTCTTT
CASSPQGAEAFF
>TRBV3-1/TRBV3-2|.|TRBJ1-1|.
TGTGCCAGCAGCCAAAATCCCCAGGGGTTTCCGCCAACTGAAGCTTTCTTT
CASSQNPQGFPPTEAFF
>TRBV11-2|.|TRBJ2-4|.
TGTGCCAGCAGCTTTCCCAGGGGGGTCCTGGGAAACATTCAGTACTTC
CASSFPRGVLGNIQYF
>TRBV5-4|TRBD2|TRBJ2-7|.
TGTGCCAGCAGCTTGAGTGAAGCGGGGGGAAAGTACGAGCAGTACTTC
CASSLSEAGGKYEQYF
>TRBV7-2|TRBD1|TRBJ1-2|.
TGTGCCAGCAGCCCTGGGGAACCGGGACAGGAATGCACCTTC
CASSPGEPGQECTF
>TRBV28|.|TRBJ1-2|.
TGTGCCAGCAGTTTACCTGATACGGGCGGGGGGGCCCTCTATGGCTACACCTTC
CASSLPDTGGGALYGYTF
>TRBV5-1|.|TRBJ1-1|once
TGCGCCAGCAGCTCCTACAGGGACACTGAAGCTTTCTTT
CASSSYRDTEAFF
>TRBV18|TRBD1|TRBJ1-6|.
TGTGCCAGCTCACCCGGGACAGGGGATTCACCCCTCCACTTT
CASSPGTGDSPLHF
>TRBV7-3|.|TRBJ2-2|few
TGTGCCAGCAGCTTCGGGGGAGGTGGTCGCACCGGGGAGCTGTTTTTT
CASSFGGGGRTGELFF
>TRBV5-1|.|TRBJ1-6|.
TGCGCCAGCAGCAGGGAGATTAATTCACCCCTCCACTTT
CASSREINSPLHF
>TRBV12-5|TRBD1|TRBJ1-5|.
TGTGCTAGTGCCCTAACAGGGGACAATCAGCCCCAGCATTTT
CASALTGDNQPQHF
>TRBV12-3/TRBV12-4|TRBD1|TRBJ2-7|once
TGTGCCAGCAGCTCCGGGACAGCCTACGAGCAGTACTTC
CASSSGTAYEQYF
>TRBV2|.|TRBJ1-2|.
TGTGCCAGCAGTGAAATCCAGGGCCTCGAGGGCTACACCTTC
CASSEIQGLEGYTF
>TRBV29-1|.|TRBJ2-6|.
TGCAGCGTTGGGGGAGATGGGGCCAACGTCCTGACTTTC
CSVGGDGANVLTF
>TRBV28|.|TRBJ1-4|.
TGTGCCAGCAGCCCAGAATTTCATGAAAAACTGTTTTTT
CASSPEFHEKLFF
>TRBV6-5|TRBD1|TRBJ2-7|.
TGTGCCAGCAGTTACTCCGGGACAGGGTTCTACGAGCAGTACTTC
CASSYSGTGFYEQYF
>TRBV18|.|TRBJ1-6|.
TGTGCCAGCTCACCTACTAACGGACTGACTAATTCACCCCTCCACTTT
CASSPTNGLTNSPLHF
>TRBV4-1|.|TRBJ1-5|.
TGCGCCAGCAGCCAGTGGGAGGCGGCAAATCAGCCCCAGCATTTT
CASSQWEAANQPQHF
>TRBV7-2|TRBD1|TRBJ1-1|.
TGTGCCAGCAGCTTAGCGTTGGACAGGGGGGCGGGCACTGAAGCTTTCTTT
CASSLALDRGAGTEAFF
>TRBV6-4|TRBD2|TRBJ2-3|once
TGTGCCAGCAGTGACTCCACTAGCGGGAGGTCTGATACGCAGTATTTT
CASSDSTSGRSDTQYF
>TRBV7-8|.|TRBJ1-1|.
TGTGCCAGCAGTCCTCTAGGGGGAAAAAACACTGAAGCTTTCTTT
CASSPLGGKNTEAFF
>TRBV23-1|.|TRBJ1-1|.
TGCGCCAGCAGTCACCGGGGACACTACCTCCGGGGAGACACTGAAGCTTTCTTT
CASSHRGHYLRGDTEAFF
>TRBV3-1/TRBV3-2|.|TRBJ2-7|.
TGTGCCACCCAGGGCGGGACCTACGAGCAGTACTTC
CATQGGTYEQYF
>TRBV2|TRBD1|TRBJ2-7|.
TGTGCCAGCAGTGAAGTCCAGGGGGAGCTCTCCTACGAGCAGTACTTC
CASSEVQGELSYEQYF
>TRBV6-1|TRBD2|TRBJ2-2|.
TGTGCCAGCAGTGAAGAACTAGCGGGGAGAACCGGGGAGCTGTTTTTT
CASSEELAGRTGELFF
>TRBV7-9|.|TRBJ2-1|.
TGTGCCAGCAGCAGATCCACCGGCTACAATGAGCAGTTCTTC
CASSRSTGYNEQFF
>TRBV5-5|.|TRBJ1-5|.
TGTGCCAGCAGCTCGTTTCCGCCGGGACACAAATCCCATCAGCCCCAGCATTTT
CASSSFPPGHKSHQPQHF
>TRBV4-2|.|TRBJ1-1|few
TGTGCCAGCAGCCAAAAGGGGTTTTTAACTGAAGCTTTCTTT
CASSQKGFLTEAFF
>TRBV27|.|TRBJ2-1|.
TGTGCCAGCACACCTTTCGGGACATACAATGAGCAGTTCTTC
CASTPFGTYNEQFF
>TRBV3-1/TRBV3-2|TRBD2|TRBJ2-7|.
TGTGCCAGCAGCCAAGTTACTAGCGGGAGTGGCGAGCAGTACTTC
CASSQVTSGSGEQYF
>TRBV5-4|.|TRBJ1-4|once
TGTGCCAGCAGCCAGAAGGGGGCTAATGAAAAACTGTTTTTT
CASSQKGANEKLFF